This T cell receptor beta chain is drawn from a study of shared T cell receptors in the human thymus. Only in-frame clones appear in the TCRdb table, and some are missing; sequencing was by immunoSEQ multiplex PCR. The sample carries hundreds of thousands of clones, around 85% recorded once. This CDR3 contains 18 residues. Trimming removed 0 bases from V and 5 bases from J; junction bases left unmatched: 9. The germline CDR1 and CDR2 sequences are SGHAT and FQNNGV. Separately, the same data were catalogued under a study of human thymus T cells.

The TCR originated in a girl under two years old with a congenital heart defect. The V and J genes are TRBV11-2 and TRBJ2-3; the match to TRBD2 covers 12 bases. Sequenced: thymocytes. CDR3 region: CASSLDARTSGDIDTQYF. The CDR3 nucleotides are TGTGCCAGCAGCTTAGACGCCCGGACTAGCGGGGACATAGATACGCAGTATTTT.